One T cell receptor (beta chain) is described in this entry. This CDR3 contains 13 residues. The ends were cut back, 3 bases at V and 1 base at J, with 9 bases in the middle. CDR1 and CDR2 from the germline V gene are SQVTM and ANQGSEA. The repertoire was sequenced with immunoSEQ multiplex PCR; TCRdb's copy has only in-frame clones and lacks some. The sample carries over 150,000 clones, 88% recorded once. The data were obtained in a study of T cell responses to AZD1222 COVID-19 vaccine. This TCR came from an adult in good health. V and J are TRBV29-1 and TRBJ1-1; D is undetermined. The source was peripheral blood, collected on day 0 of AZD1222 vaccination. The CDR3 DNA sequence: TGCAGCGTTGATGCGCAGACGAACACTGAAGCTTTCTTT. Protein product: CSVDAQTNTEAFF. The full variable domain, in which reference TRBV29-1 and TRBJ1-1 provide the parts outside the CDR3, is SAVISQKPSRDICQRGTSLTIQCQVDSQVTMMFWYRQQPGQSLTLIATANQGSEATYESGFVIDKFPISRPNLTFSTLTVSNMSPEDSSIYLCSVDAQTNTEAFFGQGTRLTVV.